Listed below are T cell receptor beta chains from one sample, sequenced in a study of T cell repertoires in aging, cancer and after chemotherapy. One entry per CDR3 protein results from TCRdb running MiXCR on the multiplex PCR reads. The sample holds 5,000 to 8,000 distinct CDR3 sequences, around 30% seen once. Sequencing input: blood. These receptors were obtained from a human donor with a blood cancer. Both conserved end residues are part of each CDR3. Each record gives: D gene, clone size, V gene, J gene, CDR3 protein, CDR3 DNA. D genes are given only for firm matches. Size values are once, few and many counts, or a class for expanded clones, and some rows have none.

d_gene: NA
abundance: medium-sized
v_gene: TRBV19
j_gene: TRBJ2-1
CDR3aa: CASSRDSGSYNEQFF
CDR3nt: TGTGCCAGTAGCAGAGACTCGGGGAGCTACAATGAGCAGTTCTTC

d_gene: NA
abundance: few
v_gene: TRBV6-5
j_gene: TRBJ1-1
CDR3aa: CASSWGPNTEAFF
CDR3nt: TGTGCCAGCAGTTGGGGCCCTAACACTGAAGCTTTCTTT

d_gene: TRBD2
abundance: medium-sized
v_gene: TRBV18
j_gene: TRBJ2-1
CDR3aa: CASSWTSGRRGSYNEQFF
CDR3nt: TGTGCCAGCTCTTGGACTAGCGGGAGGCGGGGATCCTACAATGAGCAGTTCTTC

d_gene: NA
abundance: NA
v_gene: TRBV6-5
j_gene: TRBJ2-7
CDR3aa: CASSYRDAPSYEQYF
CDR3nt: TGTGCCAGCAGTTACCGGGACGCACCCTCCTACGAGCAGTACTTC

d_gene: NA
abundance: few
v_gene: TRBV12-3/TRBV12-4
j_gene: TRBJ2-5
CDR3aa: CASSLAWTRGVETQYF
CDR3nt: TGTGCCAGCAGTTTAGCTTGGACCCGTGGCGTGGAGACCCAGTACTTC

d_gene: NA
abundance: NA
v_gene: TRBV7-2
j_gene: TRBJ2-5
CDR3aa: CASSLANRDIETQYF
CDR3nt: TGTGCCAGCAGCTTAGCAAACCGGGACATTGAGACCCAGTACTTC

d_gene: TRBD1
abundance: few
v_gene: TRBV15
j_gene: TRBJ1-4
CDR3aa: CATSRVRQGNEKLFF
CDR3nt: TGTGCCACCAGCAGAGTTCGACAGGGAAATGAAAAACTGTTTTTT

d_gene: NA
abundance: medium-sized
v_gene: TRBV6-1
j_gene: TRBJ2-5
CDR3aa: CASKYGLGWQETQYF
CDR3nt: TGTGCCAGCAAGTACGGGTTGGGCTGGCAAGAGACCCAGTACTTC

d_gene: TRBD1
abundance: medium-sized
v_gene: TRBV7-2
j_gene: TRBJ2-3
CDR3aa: CASSADRAVADTQYF
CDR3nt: TGTGCCAGCAGTGCGGACAGGGCCGTCGCAGATACGCAGTATTTT

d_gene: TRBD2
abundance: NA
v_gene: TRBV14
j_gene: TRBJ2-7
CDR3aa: CASSLGLAGGPTPSYEQYF
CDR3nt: TGTGCCAGCAGCCTGGGACTAGCGGGAGGGCCTACGCCCTCCTACGAGCAGTACTTC

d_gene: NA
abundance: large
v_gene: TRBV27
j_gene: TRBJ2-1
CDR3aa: CASSLNSWVNEQFF
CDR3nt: TGTGCCAGCAGTTTAAACAGTTGGGTCAATGAGCAGTTCTTC

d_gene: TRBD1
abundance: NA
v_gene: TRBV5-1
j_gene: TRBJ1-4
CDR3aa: CDSRPGQGFEKLFF
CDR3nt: TGCGACAGCAGACCGGGACAGGGGTTTGAAAAACTGTTTTTT

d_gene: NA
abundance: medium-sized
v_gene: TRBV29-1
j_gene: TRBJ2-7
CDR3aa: CSVEVQGYEQYF
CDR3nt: TGCAGCGTTGAAGTGCAGGGCTACGAGCAGTACTTC

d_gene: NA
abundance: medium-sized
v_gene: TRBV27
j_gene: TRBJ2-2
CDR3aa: CASSLEGSSTGELFF
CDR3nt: TGTGCCAGCAGTTTAGAGGGGTCCAGCACCGGGGAGCTGTTTTTT

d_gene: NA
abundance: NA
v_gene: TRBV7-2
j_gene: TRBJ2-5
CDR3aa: CASSSITRATQYF
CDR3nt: TGTGCCAGCAGCTCCATTACAAGAGCGACCCAGTACTTC

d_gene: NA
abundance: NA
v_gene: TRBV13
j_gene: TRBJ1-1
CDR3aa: CASSLGAAWGETEAFF
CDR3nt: TGTGCCAGCAGCTTAGGGGCGGCCTGGGGAGAAACTGAAGCTTTCTTT

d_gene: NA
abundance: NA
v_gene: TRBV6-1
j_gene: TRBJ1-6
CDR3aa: CASILDSSNSPLHF
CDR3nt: TGTGCCAGCATTCTAGACAGCTCTAATTCACCCCTCCACTTT

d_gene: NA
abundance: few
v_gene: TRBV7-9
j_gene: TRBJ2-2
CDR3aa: CASSLAGGRFRTGELFF
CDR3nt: TGTGCCAGCAGCTTAGCGGGTGGCAGATTCCGCACCGGGGAGCTGTTTTTT

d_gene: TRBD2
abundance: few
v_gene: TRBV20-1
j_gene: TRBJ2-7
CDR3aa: CSAIGTSSYEQYF
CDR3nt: TGCAGTGCGATCGGGACTAGTTCGTACGAGCAGTACTTC

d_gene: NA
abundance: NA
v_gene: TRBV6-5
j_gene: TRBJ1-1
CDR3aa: CVSSYWGAEAFF
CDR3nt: TGTGTCAGCAGTTACTGGGGGGCTGAAGCTTTCTTT

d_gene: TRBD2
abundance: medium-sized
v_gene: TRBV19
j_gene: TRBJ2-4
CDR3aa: CASSIDPGGNIQYF
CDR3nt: TGTGCCAGTAGTATAGATCCGGGGGGGAACATTCAGTACTTC

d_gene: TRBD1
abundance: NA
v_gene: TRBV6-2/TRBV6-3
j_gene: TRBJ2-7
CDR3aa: CASSWTGYEQYF
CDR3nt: TGTGCCAGCAGTTGGACAGGCTACGAGCAGTACTTC

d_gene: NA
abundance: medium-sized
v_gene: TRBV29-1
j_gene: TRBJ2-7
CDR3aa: CSVEGGRQQEQYF
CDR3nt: TGCAGCGTTGAGGGAGGCCGGCAACAGGAGCAGTACTTC

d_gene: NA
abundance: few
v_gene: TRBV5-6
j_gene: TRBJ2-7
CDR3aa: CASSSASGTEQYF
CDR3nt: TGTGCCAGCAGTTCTGCATCCGGGACCGAGCAGTACTTC

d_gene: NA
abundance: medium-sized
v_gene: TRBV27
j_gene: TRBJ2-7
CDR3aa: CASSPTGYYEQYF
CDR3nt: TGTGCCAGCAGTCCGACAGGTTACTACGAGCAGTACTTC

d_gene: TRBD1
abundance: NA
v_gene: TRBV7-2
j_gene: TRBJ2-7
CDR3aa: CASSLDGTVYEQYF
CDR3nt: TGTGCCAGCAGCTTAGACGGGACAGTCTACGAGCAGTACTTC

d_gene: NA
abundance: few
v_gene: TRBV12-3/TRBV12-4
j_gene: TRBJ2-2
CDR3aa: CASSPGQPVWRGELFF
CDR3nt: TGTGCCAGCAGCCCCGGACAGCCCGTTTGGAGGGGGGAGCTGTTTTTT

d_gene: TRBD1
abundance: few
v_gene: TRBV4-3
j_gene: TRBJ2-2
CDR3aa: CASSQDAQGSAGELFF
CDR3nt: TGCGCCAGCAGCCAAGATGCACAGGGGAGCGCCGGGGAGCTGTTTTTT

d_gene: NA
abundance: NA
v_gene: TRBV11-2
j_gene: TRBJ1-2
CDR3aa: CASSSLRRGEGNNYGYTF
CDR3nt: TGTGCCAGCAGCTCCCTTAGAAGAGGGGAGGGGAATAACTATGGCTACACCTTC

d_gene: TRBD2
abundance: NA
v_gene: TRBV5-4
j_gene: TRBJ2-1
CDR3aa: CASTGGFYNKQFF
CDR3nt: TGTGCCAGCACGGGAGGGTTTTACAATAAGCAGTTCTTC

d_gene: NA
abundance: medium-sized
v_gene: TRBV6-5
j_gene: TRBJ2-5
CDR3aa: CASTHSWETQYF
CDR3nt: TGTGCCAGCACCCACTCGTGGGAGACCCAGTACTTC

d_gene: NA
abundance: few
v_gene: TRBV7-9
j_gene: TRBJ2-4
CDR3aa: CASSPGLQAKNIQYF
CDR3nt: TGTGCCAGCAGCCCTGGGTTACAAGCCAAAAACATTCAGTACTTC

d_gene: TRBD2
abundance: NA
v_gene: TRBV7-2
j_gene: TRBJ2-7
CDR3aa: CASSEAGGRGYEQYF
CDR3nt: TGTGCCAGCAGTGAAGCGGGCGGGAGGGGTTACGAGCAGTACTTC

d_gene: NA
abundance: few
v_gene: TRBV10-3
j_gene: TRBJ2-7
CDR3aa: CAIKTTGSGEQYF
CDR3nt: TGTGCCATCAAAACCACAGGGTCCGGCGAGCAGTACTTC

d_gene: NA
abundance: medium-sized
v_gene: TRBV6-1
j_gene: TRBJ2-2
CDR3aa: CASSERRVGAGELFF
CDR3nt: TGTGCCAGCAGTGAGCGCAGGGTGGGTGCCGGGGAGCTGTTTTTT

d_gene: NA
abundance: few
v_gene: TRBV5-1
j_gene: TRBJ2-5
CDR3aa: CASSINRQSRGETQYF
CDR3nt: TGCGCCAGCAGCATCAATCGACAGTCCAGAGGAGAGACCCAGTACTTC

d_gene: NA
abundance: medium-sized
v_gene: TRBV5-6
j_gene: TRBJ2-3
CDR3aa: CASSPIGDTQYF
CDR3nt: TGTGCCAGCAGCCCAATTGGGGATACGCAGTATTTT

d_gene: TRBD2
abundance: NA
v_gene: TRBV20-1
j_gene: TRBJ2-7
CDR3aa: CSAPSSGNWNYEQYF
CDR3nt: TGCAGTGCTCCCTCTAGCGGGAACTGGAACTACGAGCAGTACTTC

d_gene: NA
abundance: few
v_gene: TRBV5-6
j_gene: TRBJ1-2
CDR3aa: CASSLVTGTYGYTF
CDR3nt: TGTGCCAGCAGCTTGGTCACAGGGACCTATGGCTACACCTTC

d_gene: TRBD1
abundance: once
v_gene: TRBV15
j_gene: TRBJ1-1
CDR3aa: CATSRDDRGRAVAFF
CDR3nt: TGTGCCACCAGCAGAGATGACAGGGGTCGGGCTGTAGCTTTCTTT

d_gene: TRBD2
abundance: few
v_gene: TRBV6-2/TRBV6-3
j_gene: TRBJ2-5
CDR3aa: CASSSLPPSGLRGTQYF
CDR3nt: TGTGCCAGCAGTTCTCTCCCCCCTAGCGGTTTACGCGGGACCCAGTACTTC

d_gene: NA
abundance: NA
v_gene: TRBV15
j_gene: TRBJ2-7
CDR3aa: CATSRDGGLAYEQYF
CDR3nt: TGTGCCACCAGCAGAGATGGTGGGTTGGCCTACGAGCAGTACTTC

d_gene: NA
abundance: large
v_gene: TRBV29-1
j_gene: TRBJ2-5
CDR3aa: CSVEGGGETQYF
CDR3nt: TGCAGCGTAGAGGGGGGTGGAGAGACCCAGTACTTC

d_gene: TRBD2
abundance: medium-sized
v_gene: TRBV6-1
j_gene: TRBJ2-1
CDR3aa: CASGTRSPYNEQFF
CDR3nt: TGTGCCAGCGGGACTAGATCTCCCTACAATGAGCAGTTCTTC

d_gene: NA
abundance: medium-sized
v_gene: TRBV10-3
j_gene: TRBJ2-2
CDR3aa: CAISESGGANTGELFF
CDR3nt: TGTGCCATCAGTGAGTCAGGGGGGGCGAACACCGGGGAGCTGTTTTTT

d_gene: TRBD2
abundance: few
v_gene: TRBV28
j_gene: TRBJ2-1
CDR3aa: CASSPSGGGAYNEQFF
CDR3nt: TGTGCCAGCAGCCCCTCCGGGGGGGGAGCCTACAATGAGCAGTTCTTC

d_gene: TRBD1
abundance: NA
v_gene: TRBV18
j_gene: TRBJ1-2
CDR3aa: CASSPQGQGNYGYTF
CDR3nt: TGTGCCAGCTCACCGCAGGGACAGGGGAACTATGGCTACACCTTC

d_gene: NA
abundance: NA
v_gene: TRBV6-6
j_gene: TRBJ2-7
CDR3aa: CASSERTLYEQYF
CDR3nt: TGTGCCAGCAGTGAAAGGACGCTGTACGAGCAGTACTTC

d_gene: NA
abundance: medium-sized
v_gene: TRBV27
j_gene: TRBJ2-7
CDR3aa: CASSPRWWEMYEQYF
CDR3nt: TGTGCCAGCAGTCCGCGGTGGTGGGAGATGTACGAGCAGTACTTC

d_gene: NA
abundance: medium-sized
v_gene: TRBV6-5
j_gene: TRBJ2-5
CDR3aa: CASRGTVTETQYF
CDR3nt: TGTGCCAGCAGAGGGACTGTTACAGAGACCCAGTACTTC

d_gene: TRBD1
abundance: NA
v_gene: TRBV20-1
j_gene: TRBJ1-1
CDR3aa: CSARDLGQGWSNTEAFF
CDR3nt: TGCAGTGCTAGAGATCTGGGACAGGGCTGGTCGAACACTGAAGCTTTCTTT

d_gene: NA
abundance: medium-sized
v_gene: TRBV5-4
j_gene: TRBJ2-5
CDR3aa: CASSGTASQETQYF
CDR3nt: TGTGCCAGCAGCGGGACCGCGTCACAAGAGACCCAGTACTTC

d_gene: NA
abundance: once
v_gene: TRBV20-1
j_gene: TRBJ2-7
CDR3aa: CSARGNGAGEQYF
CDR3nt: TGCAGTGCTAGAGGAAATGGGGCTGGGGAGCAGTACTTC

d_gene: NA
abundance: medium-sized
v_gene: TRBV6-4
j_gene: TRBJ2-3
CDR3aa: CASSDGTSTDTQYF
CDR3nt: TGTGCCAGCAGTGACGGGACTAGCACAGATACGCAGTATTTT